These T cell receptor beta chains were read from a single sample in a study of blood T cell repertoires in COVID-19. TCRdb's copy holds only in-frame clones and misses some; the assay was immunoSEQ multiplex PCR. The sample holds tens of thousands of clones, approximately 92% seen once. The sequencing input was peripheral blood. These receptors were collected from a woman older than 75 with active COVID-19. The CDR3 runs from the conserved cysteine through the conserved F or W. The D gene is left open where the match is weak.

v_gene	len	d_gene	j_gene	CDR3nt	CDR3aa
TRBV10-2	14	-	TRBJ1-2	TGCGCCAGCAGTGAGACAGGGTCGGAGTATGGCTACACCTTC	CASSETGSEYGYTF
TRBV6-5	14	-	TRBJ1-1	TGTGCCAGCAATGTCCTAGGCGGGGGAACTGAAGCTTTCTTT	CASNVLGGGTEAFF
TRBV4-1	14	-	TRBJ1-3	TGCGCCAGCAGCCAAGCAGGGGCTGGAAACACCATATATTTT	CASSQAGAGNTIYF
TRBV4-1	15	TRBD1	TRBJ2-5	TGCGCCAGCAGCCAACAACAGGGGCGGCAGGAGACCCAGTACTTC	CASSQQQGRQETQYF
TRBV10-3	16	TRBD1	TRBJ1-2	TGTGCCATCAGCGTTTCCACAGGGACAGGGATGAAGGGCTACACCTTC	CAISVSTGTGMKGYTF
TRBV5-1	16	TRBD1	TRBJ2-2	TGCGCCAGCAGATCCGGACAGGGGTATGACACCGGGGAGCTGTTTTTT	CASRSGQGYDTGELFF
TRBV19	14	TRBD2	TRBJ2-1	TGTGCCACCCAGAGCGGGAGGTCCTATAATGAGCAGTTCTTC	CATQSGRSYNEQFF
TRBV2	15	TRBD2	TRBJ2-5	TGTGCCAGCAGAAAACTAGCGGGAGGAGAAGAGACCCAGTACTTC	CASRKLAGGEETQYF
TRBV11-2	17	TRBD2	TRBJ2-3	TGTGCCAGCAGCTTTCCTCCCTGGACTAGACCACGAGATACGCAGTATTTT	CASSFPPWTRPRDTQYF
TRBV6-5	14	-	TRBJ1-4	TGTGCCAGCAGCAACAGAGCAACTAATGAAAAACTGTTTTTT	CASSNRATNEKLFF
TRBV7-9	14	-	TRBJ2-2	TGTGCCAGCAGGCCGACTAGTAGAACCGGGGAGCTGTTTTTT	CASRPTSRTGELFF
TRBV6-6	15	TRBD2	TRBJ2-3	TGTGCCAGCAGTCGACTAGCGGAAAGCACAGATACGCAGTATTTT	CASSRLAESTDTQYF
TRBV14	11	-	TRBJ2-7	TGTGCCAGCAGCCACGCCTACGAGCAGTACTTC	CASSHAYEQYF
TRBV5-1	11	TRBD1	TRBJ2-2	TGCGCCAGCAGCGAGGGGGCGGAGCTGTTTTTT	CASSEGAELFF
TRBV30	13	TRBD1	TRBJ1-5	TGTGCCGTCGGACAGGGTCCTAATCAGCCCCAGCATTTT	CAVGQGPNQPQHF
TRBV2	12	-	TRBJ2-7	TGTGCCAGCAGTGCTAGCTCCTACGAGCAGTACTTC	CASSASSYEQYF
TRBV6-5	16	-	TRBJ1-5	TGTGCCAGCAGTTACCGTCGGGGGGATAGCAATCAGCCCCAGCATTTT	CASSYRRGDSNQPQHF
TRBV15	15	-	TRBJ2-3	TGTGCCACCACCGGGACTCGGCTCGACACAGATACGCAGTATTTT	CATTGTRLDTDTQYF
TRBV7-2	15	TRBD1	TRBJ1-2	TGTGCCAGCAGCCCATTCACGACAGGGAACCATGGCTACACCTTC	CASSPFTTGNHGYTF
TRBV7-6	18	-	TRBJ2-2	TGTGCCAGCAGCTTAGTTCTTGTGGGGGAGGCGAACACCGGGGAGCTGTTTTTT	CASSLVLVGEANTGELFF
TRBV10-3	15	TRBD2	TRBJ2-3	TGTGCCACTAGCCCGAGCGGGACGGGCGCAGATACGCAGTATTTT	CATSPSGTGADTQYF
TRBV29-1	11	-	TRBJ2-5	TGCAGCGTTGTAGAGGGGCAGACCCAGTACTTC	CSVVEGQTQYF
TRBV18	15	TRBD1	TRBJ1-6	TGTGCCAGCTCAGCAACGACAGGGGTTAATTCACCCCTCCACTTT	CASSATTGVNSPLHF
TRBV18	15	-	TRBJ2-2	TGTGCCAGCTCACTAAGGGCCGGGGACACCGGGGAGCTGTTTTTT	CASSLRAGDTGELFF
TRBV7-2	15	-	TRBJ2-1	TGTGCCAGCAGCCCCGGGACTGGGGCTTACAATGAGCAGTTCTTC	CASSPGTGAYNEQFF
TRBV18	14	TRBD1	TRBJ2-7	TGTGCCAGCTCACCGGGACAGGGGTCACGCGAGCAGTACTTC	CASSPGQGSREQYF
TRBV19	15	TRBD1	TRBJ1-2	TGTGCCAGTAGTAAACCGGGACAGGGACTCTATGGCTACACCTTC	CASSKPGQGLYGYTF